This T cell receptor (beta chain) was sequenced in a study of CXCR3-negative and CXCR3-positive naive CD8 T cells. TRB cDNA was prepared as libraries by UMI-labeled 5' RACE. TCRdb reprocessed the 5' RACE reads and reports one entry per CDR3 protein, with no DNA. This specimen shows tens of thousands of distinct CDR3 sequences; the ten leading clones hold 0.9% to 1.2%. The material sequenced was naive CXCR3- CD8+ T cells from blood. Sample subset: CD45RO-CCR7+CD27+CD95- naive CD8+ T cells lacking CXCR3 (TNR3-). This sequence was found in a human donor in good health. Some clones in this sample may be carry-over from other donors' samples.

This chain's CDR3 is CASSSTSGTYLYEQYF. The rearrangement joins TRBV7-9 to TRBJ2-7; TCRdb proposes TRBD1, but this gene call is untestable without DNA. CDR1 is SEHNR, CDR2 FQNEAQ, per germline (reference sequence). This CDR3 spans 16 amino acids.